This T cell receptor beta chain was recovered during a study of OX40 agonist ivuxolimab in advanced cancers. For the study at large: Males comprised approximately 81% of the group, whose mean age was approximately 61 years (range roughly 20 to 90). Study-level results: Both blood CD4+ and CD8+ T cells showed clonal growth by week 6 at 0.1 to 3.0 mg/kg.

To note about this clone: The antigen remains unidentified.

Measured with immunoSEQ multiplex PCR; TCRdb has only the in-frame clones, and not every one. The data contain over 20,000 clones, 85% of them seen just once; the ten biggest clones take up around 27%. V was shortened by 4 bases and J by 4 bases, with 13 bases between the two germline ends. The germline V gene has CDR1 MNHEY and CDR2 SVGAGI. This CDR3 region has 14 residues. The specimen comprised CD4+ or CD8+ T cells sorted from blood, sampled in a trial of the OX40 agonist ivuxolimab. The chain links TRBV6-5 to TRBJ1-1; D call uncertain. The receptor was derived from an adult with an advanced solid tumor such as melanoma, head and neck, liver or kidney cancer. CDR3 amino acids: CASSSLGRSTEAFF. The CDR3 coding sequence is TGTGCCAGCAGTTCCCTGGGGAGATCCACTGAAGCTTTCTTT.